This T cell receptor beta chain is from a study of PD-1 blockade in classical Hodgkin lymphoma. About the research overall: Each patient was given nivolumab 3 mg/kg through a vein every 2 weeks. Notes on the study in general: Newly diagnosed patients were reported to exhibit reduced baseline TCR diversity relative to healthy donors. Exclusion was the outcome for patients who began nivolumab under 1 year after ASCT. Unlike CD8+ TCR diversity, which did not rise significantly by C4D1, CD4+ TCR diversity did.

Turning to this clone: The antigen remains undetermined.

Time point denoted: cycle 4 day 1 (C4D1), after more than 5 weeks of nivolumab. All the patients suffered relapse after autologous stem cell transplantation, and brentuximab vedotin exposure differed. Profiling relied on immunoSEQ multiplex PCR, and the TCRdb table lists in-frame clones only, not all of them. Of about 20,000 clones in the sample, approximately 80% are singletons; the top ten hold approximately 42%. The CDR3 spans 11 residues. Deletions cut 7 bases from V and 10 bases from J, with 11 bases between. Germline CDR1 MNHGY, CDR2 SVAAGI. This sequence joins TRBV6-9 and TRBJ2-1; no firm D call. The TCR sequence derives from a human donor with classical Hodgkin lymphoma. The sequenced sample was peripheral blood mononuclear cells (PBMCs), obtained before the fourth cycle of nivolumab. Here the CDR3 reads CASKDAREQFF. CDR3 in DNA: TGTGCCAGCAAGGACGCGCGGGAGCAGTTCTTC.